These 6 T cell receptor beta chains came from one sample sequenced in a study of OX40 agonist ivuxolimab in advanced cancers. Produced via immunoSEQ multiplex PCR; TCRdb's table is partial and in-frame only. The sample holds 70,000 or so clones; 85% to 90% are singletons and the top ten take roughly 6%. The sample consisted of CD4+ or CD8+ T cells sorted from blood, taken in a trial of the OX40 agonist ivuxolimab. These receptors were taken from an adult with an advanced solid tumor such as melanoma, head and neck, liver or kidney cancer.

The chain carries TRBV11-2 and TRBJ1-2; no firm D call. The ends were cut back, 1 base at V and 3 bases at J, with 6 bases in the middle. Germline V gene data show CDR1 as SGHAT and CDR2 as FQNNGV. The CDR3 has 13 amino acids. This chain's CDR3 is CASSLGQDYGYTF. CDR3 coding DNA: TGTGCCAGCAGCTTAGGGCAGGACTATGGCTACACCTTC.

Notes on this clone: Germline and junction disagree at one end, which may indicate a read error. This chain connects TRBV7-7 to TRBJ2-1; 8 bases are shared with TRBD2. Germline values: CDR1 SSHAT, CDR2 FNYEAQ (reference sequence). This CDR3 contains 17 residues. Here the CDR3 reads CASSLGSGASSYNEQFF. In DNA form, the CDR3 reads TGTGCTAGCAGCTTGGGTAGCGGGGCGAGCTCCTACAATGAGCAGTTCTTC.

The chain is built from TRBV30 and TRBJ1-2; 7 nucleotides match TRBD1. The CDR3 is 14 amino acids. J gave up 4 bases and V 0 bases, and 5 bases lay outside the gene matches. Germline V CDR1 and CDR2: GTSNPN, SVGIG (reference sequence). CDR3 sequence: CAWSVPRTGYGYTF. The CDR3 region has the DNA TGTGCCTGGAGTGTACCTAGGACAGGCTATGGCTACACCTTC. The full variable domain, rest sourced from reference TRBV30 and TRBJ1-2, is SQTIHQWPATLVQPVGSPLSLECTVEGTSNPNLYWYRQAAGRGLQLLFYSVGIGQISSEVPQNLSASRPQDRQFILSSKKLLLSDSGFYLCAWSVPRTGYGYTFGSGTRLTVV.

The rearrangement links TRBV27 to TRBJ2-1, with 8 positions matching TRBD2. Per the germline V gene, CDR1 is MNHEY and CDR2 is SMNVEV (reference sequence). The CDR3 totals 16 residues. The junction had 8 bases not matched to a gene; V was cut back by 3 bases and J by 4 bases. Written as DNA, the CDR3 is TGTGCCAGCAGTTTGTCCGGGACTAGTCGTTACAATGAGCAGTTCTTC. It specifies CASSLSGTSRYNEQFF.

CDR3 loop: CASSLGGTFTYEQYF. The CDR3 nucleotides read TGCGCCAGCAGCTTGGGAGGGACATTCACCTACGAGCAGTACTTC. The rearrangement joins TRBV5-1 to TRBJ2-7; perhaps TRBD1 as D (6 bases). In germline, CDR1 is SGHRS, CDR2 YFSETQ. The CDR3 spans 15 residues. V gave up 0 bases and J gave up 2 bases, with 12 bases separating them. Looking up the rest from reference TRBV5-1 and TRBJ2-7 gives the full variable domain: KAGVTQTPRYLIKTRGQQVTLSCSPISGHRSVSWYQQTPGQGLQFLFEYFSETQRNKGNFPGRFSGRQFSNSRSEMNVSTLELGDSALYLCASSLGGTFTYEQYFGPGTRLTVT.

This sequence joins TRBV19 and TRBJ1-2; D is ambiguous. Trimming left V 5 bases short and J 6 bases short, with 16 bases between. This CDR3 is built from 14 residues. The germline V gene has CDR1 LNHDA and CDR2 SQIVND (reference sequence). Written as DNA, the CDR3 is TGTGCCAGTAGTGCGACCGACGGGGTGGATGGCTACACCTTC. This codes for CASSATDGVDGYTF.